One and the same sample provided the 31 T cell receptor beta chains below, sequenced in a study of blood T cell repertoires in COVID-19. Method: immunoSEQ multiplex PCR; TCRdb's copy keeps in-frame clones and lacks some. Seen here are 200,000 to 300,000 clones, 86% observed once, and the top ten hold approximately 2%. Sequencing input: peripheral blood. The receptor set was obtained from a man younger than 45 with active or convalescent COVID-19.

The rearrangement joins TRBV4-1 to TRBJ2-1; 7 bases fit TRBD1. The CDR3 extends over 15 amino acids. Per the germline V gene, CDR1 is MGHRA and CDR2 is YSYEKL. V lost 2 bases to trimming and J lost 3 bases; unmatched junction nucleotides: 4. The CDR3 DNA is TGCGCCAGCAGCCAAACAGGGGACGGCTACAATGAGCAGTTCTTC. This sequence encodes CASSQTGDGYNEQFF.

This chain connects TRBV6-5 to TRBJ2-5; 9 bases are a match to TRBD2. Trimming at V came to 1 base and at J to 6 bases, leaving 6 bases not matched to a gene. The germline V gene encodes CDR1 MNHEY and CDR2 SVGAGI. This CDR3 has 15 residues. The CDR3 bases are TGTGCCAGCAGTTACTTGTCTAGCGGGGACCAGACCCAGTACTTC. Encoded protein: CASSYLSSGDQTQYF.

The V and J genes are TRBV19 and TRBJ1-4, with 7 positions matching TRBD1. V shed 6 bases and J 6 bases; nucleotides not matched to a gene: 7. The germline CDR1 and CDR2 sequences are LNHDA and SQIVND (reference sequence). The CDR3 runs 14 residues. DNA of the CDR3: TGTGCCAGTAGCAACACAGGGGCAGATGAAAAACTGTTTTTT. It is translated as CASSNTGADEKLFF. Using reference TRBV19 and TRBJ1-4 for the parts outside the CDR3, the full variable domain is DGGITQSPKYLFRKEGQNVTLSCEQNLNHDAMYWYRQDPGQGLRLIYYSQIVNDFQKGDIAEGYSVSREKKESFPLTVTSAQKNPTAFYLCASSNTGADEKLFFGSGTQLSVL.

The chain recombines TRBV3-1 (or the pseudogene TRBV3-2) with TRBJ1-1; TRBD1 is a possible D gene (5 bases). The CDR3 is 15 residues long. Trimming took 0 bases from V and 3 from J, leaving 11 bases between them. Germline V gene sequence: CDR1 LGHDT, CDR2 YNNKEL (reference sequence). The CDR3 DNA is TGTGCCAGCAGCCAAGATACGACGGGGGACACTGAAGCTTTCTTT. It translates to CASSQDTTGDTEAFF.

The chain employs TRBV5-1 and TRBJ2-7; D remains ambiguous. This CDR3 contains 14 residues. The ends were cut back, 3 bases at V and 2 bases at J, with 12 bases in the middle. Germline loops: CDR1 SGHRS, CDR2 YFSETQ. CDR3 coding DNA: TGCGCCAGCAGCTCCCTCCCGGGTCCCTACGAGCAGTACTTC. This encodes CASSSLPGPYEQYF.

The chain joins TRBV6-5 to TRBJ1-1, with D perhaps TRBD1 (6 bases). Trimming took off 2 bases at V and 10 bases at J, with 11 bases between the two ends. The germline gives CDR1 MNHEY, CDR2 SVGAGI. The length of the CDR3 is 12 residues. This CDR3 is CASSYGTGLAFF. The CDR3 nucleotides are TGTGCCAGCAGTTACGGAACAGGGTTAGCTTTCTTT.

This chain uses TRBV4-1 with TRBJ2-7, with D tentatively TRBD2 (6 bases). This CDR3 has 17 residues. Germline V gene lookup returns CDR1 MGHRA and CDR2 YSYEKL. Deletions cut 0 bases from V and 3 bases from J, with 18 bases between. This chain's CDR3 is CASSQDHRSGAGYEQYF. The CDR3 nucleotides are TGCGCCAGCAGCCAAGATCATCGGAGCGGAGCGGGCTACGAGCAGTACTTC.

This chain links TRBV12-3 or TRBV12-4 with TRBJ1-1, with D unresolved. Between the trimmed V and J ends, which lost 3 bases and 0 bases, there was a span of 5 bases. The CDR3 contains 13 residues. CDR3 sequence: CASSLEVNTEAFF. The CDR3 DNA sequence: TGTGCCAGCAGTTTGGAGGTGAACACTGAAGCTTTCTTT.

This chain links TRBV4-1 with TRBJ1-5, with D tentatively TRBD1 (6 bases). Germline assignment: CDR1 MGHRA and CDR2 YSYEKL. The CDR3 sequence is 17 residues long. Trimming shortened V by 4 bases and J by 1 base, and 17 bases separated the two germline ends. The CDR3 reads CASSRFPGTRSNQPQHF. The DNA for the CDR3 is TGCGCCAGCAGCCGATTTCCCGGGACAAGGAGCAATCAGCCCCAGCATTTT.

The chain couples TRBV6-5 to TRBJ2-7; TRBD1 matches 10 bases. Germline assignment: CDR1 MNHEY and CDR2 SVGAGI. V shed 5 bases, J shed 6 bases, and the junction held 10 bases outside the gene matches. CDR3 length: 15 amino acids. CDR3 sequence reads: CASSQMTGGSGEQYF. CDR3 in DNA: TGTGCCAGCAGTCAGATGACAGGGGGCTCTGGCGAGCAGTACTTC.

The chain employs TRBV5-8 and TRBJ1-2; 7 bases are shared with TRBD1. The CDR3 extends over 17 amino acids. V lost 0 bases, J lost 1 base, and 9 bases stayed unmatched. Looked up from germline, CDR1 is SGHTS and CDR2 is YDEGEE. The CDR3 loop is CASSLGPTGTGNYGYTF. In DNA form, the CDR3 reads TGTGCCAGCAGCTTGGGGCCGACAGGGACGGGTAACTATGGCTACACCTTC.

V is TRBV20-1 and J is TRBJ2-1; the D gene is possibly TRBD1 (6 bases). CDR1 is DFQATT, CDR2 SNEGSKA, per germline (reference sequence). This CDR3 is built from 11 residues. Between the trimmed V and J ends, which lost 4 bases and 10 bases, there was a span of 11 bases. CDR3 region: CSATRQVEQFF. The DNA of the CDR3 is TGCAGTGCTACTAGACAGGTCGAGCAGTTCTTC.

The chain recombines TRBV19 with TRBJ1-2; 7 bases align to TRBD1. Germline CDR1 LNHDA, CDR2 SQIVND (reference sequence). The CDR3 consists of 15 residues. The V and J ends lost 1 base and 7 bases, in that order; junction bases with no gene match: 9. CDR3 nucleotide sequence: TGTGCCAGTAGTATAGCCACGACAGGGTTGCGTGGCTACACCTTC. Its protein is CASSIATTGLRGYTF.

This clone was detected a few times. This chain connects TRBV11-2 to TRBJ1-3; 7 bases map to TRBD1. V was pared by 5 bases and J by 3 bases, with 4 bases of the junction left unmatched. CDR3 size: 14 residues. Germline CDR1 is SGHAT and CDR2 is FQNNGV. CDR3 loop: CASSPDRVGNTIYF. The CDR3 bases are TGTGCCAGCAGCCCCGACAGGGTTGGAAACACCATATATTTT.

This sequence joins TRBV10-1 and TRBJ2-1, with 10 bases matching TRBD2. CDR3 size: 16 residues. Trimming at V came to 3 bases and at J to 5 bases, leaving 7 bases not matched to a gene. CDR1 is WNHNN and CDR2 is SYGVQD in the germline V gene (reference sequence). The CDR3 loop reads CASSDRGLASDNEQFF. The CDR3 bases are TGCGCCAGCAGTGATCGGGGACTAGCGAGTGACAATGAGCAGTTCTTC.

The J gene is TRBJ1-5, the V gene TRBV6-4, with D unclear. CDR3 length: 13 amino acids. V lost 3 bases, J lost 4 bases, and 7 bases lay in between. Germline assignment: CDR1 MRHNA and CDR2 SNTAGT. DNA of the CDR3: TGTGCCAGCAGTGAGGGAGATAATCAGCCCCAGCATTTT. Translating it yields CASSEGDNQPQHF.

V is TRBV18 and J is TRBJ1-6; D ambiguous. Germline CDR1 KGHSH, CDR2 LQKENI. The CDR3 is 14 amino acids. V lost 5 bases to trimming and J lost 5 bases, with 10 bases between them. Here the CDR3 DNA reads TGTGCCAGCTCATTAAAACGGGATAATTCACCCCTCCACTTT. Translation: CASSLKRDNSPLHF.

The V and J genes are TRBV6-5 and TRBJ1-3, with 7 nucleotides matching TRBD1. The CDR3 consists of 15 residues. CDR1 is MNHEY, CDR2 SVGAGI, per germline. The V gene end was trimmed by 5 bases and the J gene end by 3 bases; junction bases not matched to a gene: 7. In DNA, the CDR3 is TGTGCCAGCAGTCAGGGGGAAGTAAGTGGAAACACCATATATTTT. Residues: CASSQGEVSGNTIYF.

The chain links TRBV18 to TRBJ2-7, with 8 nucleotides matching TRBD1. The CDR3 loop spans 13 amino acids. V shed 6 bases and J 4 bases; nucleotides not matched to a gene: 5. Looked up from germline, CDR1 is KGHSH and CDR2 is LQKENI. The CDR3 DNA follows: TGTGCCAGCTCTCTTAACAGGGGGTACGAGCAGTACTTC. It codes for CASSLNRGYEQYF.

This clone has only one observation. CDR3 in DNA: TGCGCCAGCAGTGGGACTAGCGGGGGGTACAATGAGCAGTTCTTC. It yields the protein CASSGTSGGYNEQFF. V is TRBV10-2 and J is TRBJ2-1; 14 bases fit TRBD2. With 4 bases clipped from V and 4 bases from J, the junction kept 0 bases outside the gene matches. This CDR3 region has 15 residues. From germline, CDR1 is WSHSY and CDR2 SAAADI.

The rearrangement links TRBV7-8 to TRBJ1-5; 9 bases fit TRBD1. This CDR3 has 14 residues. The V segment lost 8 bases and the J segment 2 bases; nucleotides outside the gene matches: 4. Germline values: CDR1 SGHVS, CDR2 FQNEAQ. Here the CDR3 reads CASGDRVGNQPQHF. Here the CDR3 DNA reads TGTGCCAGCGGGGACAGGGTAGGCAATCAGCCCCAGCATTTT.

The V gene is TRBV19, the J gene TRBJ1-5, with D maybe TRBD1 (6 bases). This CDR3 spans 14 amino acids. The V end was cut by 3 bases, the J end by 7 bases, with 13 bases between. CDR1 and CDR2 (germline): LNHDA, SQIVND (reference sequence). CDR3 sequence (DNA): TGTGCCAGTAGTATTTTAACAGGGCCCCAGCCCCAGCATTTT. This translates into CASSILTGPQPQHF.

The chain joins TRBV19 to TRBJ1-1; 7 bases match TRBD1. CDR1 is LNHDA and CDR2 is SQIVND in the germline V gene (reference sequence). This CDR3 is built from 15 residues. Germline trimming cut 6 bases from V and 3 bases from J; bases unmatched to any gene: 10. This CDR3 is CASRGGQGWDTEAFF. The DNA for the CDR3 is TGTGCCAGTAGAGGGGGCCAGGGGTGGGACACTGAAGCTTTCTTT. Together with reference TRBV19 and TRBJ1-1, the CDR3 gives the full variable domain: DGGITQSPKYLFRKEGQNVTLSCEQNLNHDAMYWYRQDPGQGLRLIYYSQIVNDFQKGDIAEGYSVSREKKESFPLTVTSAQKNPTAFYLCASRGGQGWDTEAFFGQGTRLTVV.

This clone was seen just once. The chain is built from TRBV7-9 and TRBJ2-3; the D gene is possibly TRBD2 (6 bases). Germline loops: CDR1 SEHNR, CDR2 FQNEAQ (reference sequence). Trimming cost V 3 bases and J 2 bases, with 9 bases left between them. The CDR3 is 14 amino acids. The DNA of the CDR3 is TGTGCCAGCAGCTTGGAGGGTAACACAGATACGCAGTATTTT. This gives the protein CASSLEGNTDTQYF.

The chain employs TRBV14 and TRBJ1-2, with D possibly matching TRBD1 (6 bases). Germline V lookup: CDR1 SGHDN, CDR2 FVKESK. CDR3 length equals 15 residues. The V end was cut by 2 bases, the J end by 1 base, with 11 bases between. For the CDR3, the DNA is TGTGCCAGCAGCCAACTTTCGGACAGTAACTATGGCTACACCTTC. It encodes CASSQLSDSNYGYTF.

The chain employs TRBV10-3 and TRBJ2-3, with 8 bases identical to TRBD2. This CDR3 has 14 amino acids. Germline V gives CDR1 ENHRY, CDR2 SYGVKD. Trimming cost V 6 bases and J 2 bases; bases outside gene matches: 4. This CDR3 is CAIRGAGDTDTQYF. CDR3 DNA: TGTGCCATCAGGGGAGCGGGGGACACAGATACGCAGTATTTT.

Here the CDR3 reads CASSGQAISGNTIYF. The CDR3 DNA follows: TGTGCCAGCTCTGGACAGGCCATATCTGGAAACACCATATATTTT. The chain couples TRBV6-5 to TRBJ1-3; TRBD1 matches at 7 bases. Germline V CDR1 and CDR2: MNHEY, SVGAGI. The CDR3 spans 15 residues. The V gene end was trimmed by 8 bases and the J gene end by 1 base; junction bases not matched to a gene: 8.

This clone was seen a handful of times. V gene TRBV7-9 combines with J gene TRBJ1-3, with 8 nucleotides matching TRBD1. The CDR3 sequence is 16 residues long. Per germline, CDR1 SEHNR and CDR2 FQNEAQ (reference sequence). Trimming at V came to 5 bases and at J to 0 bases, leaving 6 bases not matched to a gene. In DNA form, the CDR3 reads TGTGCCAGCAGCCCCGGACAGGGAGACTCTGGAAACACCATATATTTT. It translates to CASSPGQGDSGNTIYF.

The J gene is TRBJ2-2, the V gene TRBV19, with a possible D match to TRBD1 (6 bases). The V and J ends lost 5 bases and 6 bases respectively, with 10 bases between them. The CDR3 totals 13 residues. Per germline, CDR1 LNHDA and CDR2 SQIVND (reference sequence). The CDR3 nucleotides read TGTGCCAGTAGTGTCAACAGGGCCGGGGAGCTGTTTTTT. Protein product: CASSVNRAGELFF.

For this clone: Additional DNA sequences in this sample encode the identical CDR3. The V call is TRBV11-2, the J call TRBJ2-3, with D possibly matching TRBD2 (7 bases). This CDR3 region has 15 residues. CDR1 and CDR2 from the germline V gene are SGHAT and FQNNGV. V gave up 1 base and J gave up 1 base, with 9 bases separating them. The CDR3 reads CASSLVGGRTDTQYF. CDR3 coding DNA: TGTGCCAGCAGCTTAGTCGGGGGGCGCACAGATACGCAGTATTTT.

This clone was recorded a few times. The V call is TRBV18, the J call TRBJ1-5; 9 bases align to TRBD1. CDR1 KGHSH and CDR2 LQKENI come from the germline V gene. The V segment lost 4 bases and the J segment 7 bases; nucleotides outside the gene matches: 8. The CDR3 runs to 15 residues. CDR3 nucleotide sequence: TGTGCCAGCTCACGTCTGGGACAGGGATGGCAGCCCCAGCATTTT. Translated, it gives CASSRLGQGWQPQHF.